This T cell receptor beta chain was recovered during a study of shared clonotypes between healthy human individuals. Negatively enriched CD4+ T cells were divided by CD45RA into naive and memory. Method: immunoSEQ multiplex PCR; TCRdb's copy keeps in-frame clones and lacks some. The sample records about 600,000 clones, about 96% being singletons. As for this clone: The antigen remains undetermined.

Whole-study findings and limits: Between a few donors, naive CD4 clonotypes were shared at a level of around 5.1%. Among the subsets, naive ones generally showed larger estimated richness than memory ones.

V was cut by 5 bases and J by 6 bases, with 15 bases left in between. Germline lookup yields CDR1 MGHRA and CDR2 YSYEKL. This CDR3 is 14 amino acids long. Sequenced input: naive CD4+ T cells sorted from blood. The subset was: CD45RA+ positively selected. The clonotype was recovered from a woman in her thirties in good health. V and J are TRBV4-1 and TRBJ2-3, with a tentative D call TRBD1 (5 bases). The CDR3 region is CASSSDSYTDTQYF. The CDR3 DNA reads TGCGCCAGCAGCTCCGACAGCTACACTGATACGCAGTATTTT.